This is a list of T cell receptor beta chains from one sample in a study of cytomegalovirus exposure and HLA in healthy donors. Method: immunoSEQ multiplex PCR; TCRdb's copy keeps in-frame clones and lacks some. The table shows 150,000 to 200,000 clones, with 80% to 90% occurring only once. Sequencing was performed on PBMCs. The receptor source for this set is a man aged 18 to 29 in good health and CMV-seropositive. Both conserved end residues are part of each CDR3. Fields, in order: J gene, clone size, V gene, D gene, CDR3 DNA, CDR3 protein. The D gene is left open where the match is weak. The size entry is marked missing in some rows and otherwise reads once, few, many or a size class.

j_gene: TRBJ2-1
abundance: -
v_gene: TRBV18
d_gene: -
CDR3nt: TGTGCCAGCTCACTCTTCCTAGCGAATGAGCAGTTCTTC
CDR3aa: CASSLFLANEQFF

j_gene: TRBJ1-1
abundance: few
v_gene: TRBV2
d_gene: -
CDR3nt: TGTGCCAGCAGTGTGGAGGAGAACACTGAAGCTTTCTTT
CDR3aa: CASSVEENTEAFF

j_gene: TRBJ2-5
abundance: -
v_gene: TRBV7-9
d_gene: TRBD2
CDR3nt: TGTGCCAGCAGCGCGACGACTAGCCGGGAGACCCAGTACTTC
CDR3aa: CASSATTSRETQYF

j_gene: TRBJ2-3
abundance: -
v_gene: TRBV7-6
d_gene: TRBD2
CDR3nt: TGTGCCAGCAGCCCTGGGACTAGCGGGGGGGGCACAGATACGCAGTATTTT
CDR3aa: CASSPGTSGGGTDTQYF

j_gene: TRBJ2-1
abundance: -
v_gene: TRBV7-8
d_gene: -
CDR3nt: TGTGCCAGCAGCCCGCCGGGACAACGAAACAATGAGCAGTTCTTC
CDR3aa: CASSPPGQRNNEQFF

j_gene: TRBJ2-2
abundance: -
v_gene: TRBV5-1
d_gene: TRBD1
CDR3nt: TGCGCCAGCAGCTTGACGGCAGGGGGTGACAACACCGGGGAGCTGTTTTTT
CDR3aa: CASSLTAGGDNTGELFF

j_gene: TRBJ2-1
abundance: -
v_gene: TRBV9
d_gene: TRBD1
CDR3nt: TGTGCCAGCAGCGTAGGGACAGGGGGCTCGAGTGAGCAGTTCTTC
CDR3aa: CASSVGTGGSSEQFF

j_gene: TRBJ2-1
abundance: -
v_gene: TRBV9
d_gene: -
CDR3nt: TGTGCCAGCAGCGTAGTCTTCACTAATTTCGATGAGCAGTTCTTC
CDR3aa: CASSVVFTNFDEQFF

j_gene: TRBJ1-4
abundance: -
v_gene: TRBV2
d_gene: TRBD1
CDR3nt: TGTGCCAGCAGTGCGGGGACAGGGGAAGAAAAACTGTTTTTT
CDR3aa: CASSAGTGEEKLFF

j_gene: TRBJ1-2
abundance: -
v_gene: TRBV6-1
d_gene: -
CDR3nt: TGTGCCAGCAGTGAAGGGGGAGGGAGTAACTATGGCTACACCTTC
CDR3aa: CASSEGGGSNYGYTF

j_gene: TRBJ2-5
abundance: -
v_gene: TRBV19
d_gene: TRBD1
CDR3nt: TGTGCCAGTAACGCCGGGACAGTCGTGGAGACCCAGTACTTC
CDR3aa: CASNAGTVVETQYF

j_gene: TRBJ2-2
abundance: once
v_gene: TRBV19
d_gene: TRBD1
CDR3nt: TGTGCCAGTAGTCTATACAGGGGACGTAACACCGGGGAGCTGTTTTTT
CDR3aa: CASSLYRGRNTGELFF

j_gene: TRBJ1-4
abundance: -
v_gene: TRBV5-4
d_gene: TRBD1
CDR3nt: TGTGCCAGCAGCTTGAGGGGGCTGGGGGAAAAACTGTTTTTT
CDR3aa: CASSLRGLGEKLFF

j_gene: TRBJ2-4
abundance: -
v_gene: TRBV27
d_gene: TRBD1
CDR3nt: TGTGCCAGCAGTTACTCCGGGACAGGGAGCGCCAAAAACATTCAGTACTTC
CDR3aa: CASSYSGTGSAKNIQYF

j_gene: TRBJ2-4
abundance: -
v_gene: TRBV5-1
d_gene: -
CDR3nt: TGCGCCAGCAGCTTGGACACTACCTTAGCCAAAAACATTCAGTACTTC
CDR3aa: CASSLDTTLAKNIQYF

j_gene: TRBJ1-6
abundance: -
v_gene: TRBV18
d_gene: TRBD1
CDR3nt: TGTGCCAGCTCATCCGAGCTACAGGGGGCTTTCTATAATTCACCCCTCCACTTT
CDR3aa: CASSSELQGAFYNSPLHF

j_gene: TRBJ2-7
abundance: once
v_gene: TRBV5-4
d_gene: TRBD2
CDR3nt: TGTGCCAGCAGTCCTGCGACAAGCGGGGGATTTCGCGAGCAGTACTTC
CDR3aa: CASSPATSGGFREQYF

j_gene: TRBJ1-1
abundance: -
v_gene: TRBV29-1
d_gene: -
CDR3nt: TGCAGCGCCTCCGAGTCTTCAAACACTGAAGCTTTCTTT
CDR3aa: CSASESSNTEAFF

j_gene: TRBJ2-3
abundance: -
v_gene: TRBV5-4
d_gene: TRBD2
CDR3nt: TGTGCCAGCAGCTATAGGCGGACTAGCGGGGCCTTTTTCACAGATACGCAGTATTTT
CDR3aa: CASSYRRTSGAFFTDTQYF

j_gene: TRBJ2-6
abundance: -
v_gene: TRBV19
d_gene: -
CDR3nt: TGTGCCAGTAGTATAGATTCAGGCTCTGGGGCCAACGTCCTGACTTTC
CDR3aa: CASSIDSGSGANVLTF

j_gene: TRBJ2-3
abundance: -
v_gene: TRBV9
d_gene: -
CDR3nt: TGTGCCAGCAGCGTAGCGGGAACGAGCACAGATACGCAGTATTTT
CDR3aa: CASSVAGTSTDTQYF

j_gene: TRBJ1-4
abundance: -
v_gene: TRBV6-1
d_gene: -
CDR3nt: TGTGCCAGCAGTGTCACAGCAACTAATGAAAAACTGTTTTTT
CDR3aa: CASSVTATNEKLFF

j_gene: TRBJ2-7
abundance: -
v_gene: TRBV7-2
d_gene: TRBD1
CDR3nt: TGTGCCAGCAGCTTAACGGGACAGGGTTACGAGCAGTACTTC
CDR3aa: CASSLTGQGYEQYF

j_gene: TRBJ1-5
abundance: -
v_gene: TRBV6-4
d_gene: TRBD1
CDR3nt: TGTGCCAGCAGGAGGCAGGGGGATGGCAATCAGCCCCAGCATTTT
CDR3aa: CASRRQGDGNQPQHF

j_gene: TRBJ2-3
abundance: -
v_gene: TRBV13
d_gene: TRBD2
CDR3nt: TGTGCCAGCAGCCGTGGACTAGCGGGGCCCACAGATACGCAGTATTTT
CDR3aa: CASSRGLAGPTDTQYF

j_gene: TRBJ2-3
abundance: -
v_gene: TRBV6-6
d_gene: TRBD2
CDR3nt: TGTGCCAGCAGTTACCAGCGGGGGGGCACAGATACGCAGTATTTT
CDR3aa: CASSYQRGGTDTQYF

j_gene: TRBJ2-7
abundance: few
v_gene: TRBV19
d_gene: -
CDR3nt: TGTGCCAGTAGTATCGGCCTCGGGGGATACGAGCAGTACTTC
CDR3aa: CASSIGLGGYEQYF

j_gene: TRBJ1-3
abundance: -
v_gene: TRBV7-8
d_gene: -
CDR3nt: TGTGCCAGCAGCTCGACAGTTAATGGAAACACCATATATTTT
CDR3aa: CASSSTVNGNTIYF

j_gene: TRBJ1-2
abundance: -
v_gene: TRBV4-2
d_gene: -
CDR3nt: TGTGCCAGCAGCCAAGAGGGCAGGGCGATCAACTATGGCTACACCTTC
CDR3aa: CASSQEGRAINYGYTF

j_gene: TRBJ2-5
abundance: -
v_gene: TRBV28
d_gene: TRBD1
CDR3nt: TGTGCCAGCAGTGGGACAGGTAAACCCCAAGAGACCCAGTACTTC
CDR3aa: CASSGTGKPQETQYF

j_gene: TRBJ1-5
abundance: -
v_gene: TRBV19
d_gene: -
CDR3nt: TGTGCCAGTAGTACGGACACCTATCAGCCCCAGCATTTT
CDR3aa: CASSTDTYQPQHF

j_gene: TRBJ2-7
abundance: -
v_gene: TRBV7-9
d_gene: -
CDR3nt: TGTGCCAGCAGCTTGCGGGTCTACGAGCAGTACTTC
CDR3aa: CASSLRVYEQYF

j_gene: TRBJ1-1
abundance: -
v_gene: TRBV5-4
d_gene: -
CDR3nt: TGTGCCAGCAGCTTAAAGGACTCGGAAGCTTTCTTT
CDR3aa: CASSLKDSEAFF

j_gene: TRBJ1-2
abundance: -
v_gene: TRBV4-3
d_gene: -
CDR3nt: TGCGCCAGCAGCCCTTCTGTTTCCTCACAGGGAATGAACTATGGCTACACCTTC
CDR3aa: CASSPSVSSQGMNYGYTF

j_gene: TRBJ2-2
abundance: -
v_gene: TRBV5-1
d_gene: TRBD1
CDR3nt: TGCGCCAGCAGCCTGAGGACAGGGAGCACCGGGGAGCTGTTTTTT
CDR3aa: CASSLRTGSTGELFF

j_gene: TRBJ1-2
abundance: -
v_gene: TRBV7-2
d_gene: TRBD1
CDR3nt: TGTGCCAGCAGCTTAGAGGGGGCGCCGGGATATGGCTACACCTTC
CDR3aa: CASSLEGAPGYGYTF